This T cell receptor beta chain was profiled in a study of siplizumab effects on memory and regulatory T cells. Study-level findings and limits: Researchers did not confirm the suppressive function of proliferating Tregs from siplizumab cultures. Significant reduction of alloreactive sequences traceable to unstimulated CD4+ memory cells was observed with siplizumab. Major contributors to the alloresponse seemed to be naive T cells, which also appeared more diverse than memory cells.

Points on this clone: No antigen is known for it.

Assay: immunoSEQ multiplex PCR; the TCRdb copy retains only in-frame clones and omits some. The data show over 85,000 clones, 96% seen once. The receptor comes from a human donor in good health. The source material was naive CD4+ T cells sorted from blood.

This chain's CDR3 is CASSQDSSTGELFF. CDR3 bases: TGCGCCAGCAGCCAAGATAGCAGCACCGGGGAGCTGTTTTTT. This sequence joins TRBV4-3 and TRBJ2-2; D is unresolved. Trimming stripped 0 bases from V and 4 bases from J, with 6 bases between. Germline CDR1 and CDR2: LGHNA and YSLEER. The CDR3 totals 14 residues.